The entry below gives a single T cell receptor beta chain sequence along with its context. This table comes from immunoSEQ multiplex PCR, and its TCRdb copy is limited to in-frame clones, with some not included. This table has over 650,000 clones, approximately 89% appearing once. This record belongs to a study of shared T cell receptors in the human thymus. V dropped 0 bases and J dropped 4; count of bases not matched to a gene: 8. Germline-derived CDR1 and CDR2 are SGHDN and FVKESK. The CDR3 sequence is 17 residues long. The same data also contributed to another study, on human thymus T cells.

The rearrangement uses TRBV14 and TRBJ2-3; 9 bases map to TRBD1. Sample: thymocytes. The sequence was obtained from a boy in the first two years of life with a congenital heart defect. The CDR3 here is CASSQDWDRVGPDTQYF. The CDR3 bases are TGTGCCAGCAGCCAAGATTGGGACAGGGTTGGCCCAGATACGCAGTATTTT.